Shown below are 6 T cell receptor beta chains from a single sample sequenced in a study of shared clonotypes between healthy human individuals. TCRdb's table, derived via immunoSEQ multiplex PCR, lists solely in-frame clones and lacks some. The sample holds under 2.5 million clones; just under 95% are singletons and the top ten take roughly 0.34%. The specimen sequenced was naive CD4+ T cells from PBMCs. The sample's subset: CD45RA+ positively selected. These receptors were collected from a young man in good health. Some clones in this sample may be carry-over from other donors' samples.

This clone came up a few times. V and J are TRBV6-5 and TRBJ1-2; 7 bases are a match to TRBD1. CDR1 is MNHEY, CDR2 SVGAGI, per germline. The CDR3 loop spans 12 amino acids. The junction had 9 bases not matched to a gene; V was cut back by 4 bases and J by 13 bases. The CDR3: CASSSVTGEITF. CDR3 in DNA: TGTGCCAGCAGTTCGGTCACAGGGGAAATCACCTTC.

J is TRBJ2-1 and V is TRBV28; no clear D gene. V lost 1 base and J 4 bases, leaving 8 bases between the germline ends. The CDR3 has 14 amino acids. Germline V gives CDR1 MDHEN, CDR2 SYDVKM. The CDR3 region is CASSLFSLYNEQFF. CDR3 in DNA: TGTGCCAGCAGTTTATTTTCACTGTACAATGAGCAGTTCTTC. Variable domain in full (rest from reference TRBV28 and TRBJ2-1): DVKVTQSSRYLVKRTGEKVFLECVQDMDHENMFWYRQDPGLGLRLIYFSYDVKMKEKGDIPEGYSVSREKKERFSLILESASTNQTSMYLCASSLFSLYNEQFFGPGTRLTVL.

The CDR3 here is CASSLQGTATNEKLFF. The CDR3 DNA reads as TGCGCCAGCAGCCTCCAGGGGACAGCAACTAATGAAAAACTGTTTTTT. The V gene is TRBV5-1, the J gene TRBJ1-4; 7 positions match TRBD1. Germline V CDR1 and CDR2: SGHRS, YFSETQ. V trimming: 4 bases; J trimming: 0 bases; junction bases outside the gene matches: 6. This CDR3 has 16 residues.

About this clone itself: Other nucleotide sequences in the sample specify the same CDR3. This chain joins TRBV10-3 and TRBJ2-7, with D maybe TRBD1 (6 bases). The CDR3 runs 13 residues. Trimming cost V 5 bases and J 6 bases, with 14 bases left between them. The germline CDR1 and CDR2 sequences are ENHRY and SYGVKD. The chain's CDR3 is CAISTAGALEQYF. For the CDR3, the DNA is TGTGCCATCAGTACCGCAGGGGCCCTCGAGCAGTACTTC.

The chain links TRBV19 to TRBJ1-5; TRBD1 might be the D (5 bases). Trimming pared 8 bases from V and 5 bases from J, leaving 19 bases between. The CDR3 covers 15 residues. Per the germline V gene, CDR1 is LNHDA and CDR2 is SQIVND (reference sequence). The CDR3 loop is CASSGSTLVHQPQHF. In DNA, the CDR3 is TGTGCCAGTTCAGGGAGTACCCTAGTCCATCAGCCCCAGCATTTT.

The chain uses TRBV28 and TRBJ1-4, with TRBD1 identical over 10 bases. The CDR3 spans 15 residues. CDR1 MDHEN and CDR2 SYDVKM come from the germline V gene. V lost 5 bases to trimming and J lost 6 bases; unmatched junction nucleotides: 6. The CDR3 spells CASSLSGTGDEKLFF. The CDR3 DNA follows: TGTGCCAGCAGTCTATCCGGGACAGGGGATGAAAAACTGTTTTTT. The complete variable domain, with remaining parts taken from reference TRBV28 and TRBJ1-4, reads DVKVTQSSRYLVKRTGEKVFLECVQDMDHENMFWYRQDPGLGLRLIYFSYDVKMKEKGDIPEGYSVSREKKERFSLILESASTNQTSMYLCASSLSGTGDEKLFFGSGTQLSVL.